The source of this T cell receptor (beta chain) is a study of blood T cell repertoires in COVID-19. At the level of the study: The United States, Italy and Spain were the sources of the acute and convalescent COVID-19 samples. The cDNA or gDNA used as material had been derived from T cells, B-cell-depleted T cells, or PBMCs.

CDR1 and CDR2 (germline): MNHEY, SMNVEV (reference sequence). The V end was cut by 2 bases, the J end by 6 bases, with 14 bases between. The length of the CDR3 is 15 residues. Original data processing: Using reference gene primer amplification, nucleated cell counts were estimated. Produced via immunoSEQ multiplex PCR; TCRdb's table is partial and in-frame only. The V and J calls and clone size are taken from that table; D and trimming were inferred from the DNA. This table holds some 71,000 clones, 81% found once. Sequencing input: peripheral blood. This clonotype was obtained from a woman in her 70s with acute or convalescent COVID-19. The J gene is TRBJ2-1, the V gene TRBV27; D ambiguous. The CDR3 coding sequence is TGTGCCAGCAGTTTAATGACTCTTCGCAGCAATGAGCAGTTCTTC. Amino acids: CASSLMTLRSNEQFF.